Listed here are 20 T cell receptor gamma chains from one sample, sequenced in a study of intestinal T cells in coeliac disease. For each case, the template was genomic DNA from ten roughly 5-µm formalin-fixed paraffin-embedded scrolls. Using roughly 200 ng of biopsy DNA, TRG was amplified with LymphoTrack primers. TCRdb used CATT to re-call clones from the multiplex PCR reads. The top ten clones hold 6% to 8% of a sample with about 2,000 gamma-chain clones, approximately 50% of them seen once. The source material was a duodenal biopsy. All receptors come from a human donor with celiac disease.

This clone was seen only a few times. This chain joins TRGV3 and TRGJ1 or TRGJ2. Germline V lookup: CDR1 VTNTFY, CDR2 YDVSTARD (reference sequence). This CDR3 spans 12 amino acids. The J segment lost 9 bases and the V segment lost 3 bases, leaving 8 bases of the junction unmatched. The DNA for the CDR3 is TGTGCCACCTGGGACTGGGGTGCTAAGAAACTCTTT. Amino acids: CATWDWGAKKLF.

The V gene is TRGV10, the J gene TRGJ1 or TRGJ2. TRGV10 is an open reading frame, and its role is uncertain. The CDR3 runs 15 residues. The CDR3 region is CARGISGGFYYKKLF. Written as DNA, the CDR3 is TGTGCGCGTGGGATCAGTGGGGGTTTCTATTATAAGAAACTCTTT.

The V and J genes are TRGV8 and TRGJP2. There are 20 residues in the CDR3. The ends lost 3 bases at V and 5 bases at J; junction bases unmatched: 24. Germline V gene lookup returns CDR1 VENAVY and CDR2 YDSYNSRV. CDR3 loop: CATWDDRGGGTPVSDWIKTF. The DNA for the CDR3 is TGTGCCACCTGGGATGATCGGGGGGGAGGTACCCCCGTCAGTGATTGGATCAAGACGTTT.

This clone ranks as large. This chain connects TRGV3 to TRGJP2. The CDR3 contains 15 residues. Trimming removed 0 bases from V and 1 base from J; junction bases left unmatched: 2. The germline V gene has CDR1 VTNTFY and CDR2 YDVSTARD (reference sequence). The CDR3 DNA is TGTGCCACCTGGGACAGGCGTAGTAGTGATTGGATCAAGACGTTT. This sequence encodes CATWDRRSSDWIKTF.

This clone occurred a few times. The chain uses TRGV3 and TRGJ1 or TRGJ2. The CDR3 consists of 13 residues. Losses at the gene ends were 0 bases for V and 7 bases for J; bases not matched to a gene: 6. Germline-derived CDR1 and CDR2 are VTNTFY and YDVSTARD (reference sequence). Here the CDR3 reads CATWDRLGYKKLF. CDR3 coding DNA: TGTGCCACCTGGGACAGGCTGGGATATAAGAAACTCTTT.

Turning to this clone: The DNA is omitted, as the CDR3 cannot be located on it reliably, and the CDR3 follows TCRdb's listing. The chain links TRGV11 to TRGJ1 or TRGJ2. TRGV11 has ORF status, its function being uncertain. The CDR3 adds up to 11 amino acids, both ends counted. The CDR3 sequence: CTTVPAYKKLF.

In regard to this clone: A much larger clone differs by one base, so this may be a read error. This chain joins TRGV2 and TRGJP2. Germline V gene data show CDR1 as EGSNGY and CDR2 as YDSYNSKV. The CDR3 covers 21 residues. In DNA form, the CDR3 reads TGTGCCACCTGGGACGGGCGGTCGGATCGTCCAGTTTATAGTAGTGATCGGATCAAGACGTTT. It specifies CATWDGRSDRPVYSSDRIKTF.

This clone is large by share. The rearrangement joins TRGV8 to TRGJP1. The CDR3 loop spans 10 amino acids. CDR1 and CDR2 (germline): VENAVY, YDSYNSRV. V lost 12 bases to trimming and J lost 5 bases; unmatched junction nucleotides: 3. The DNA of the CDR3 is TGTGCCGATACTGGTTGGTTCAAGATATTT. Protein: CADTGWFKIF.

The chain carries TRGV2 and TRGJ1 or TRGJ2. Germline trimming cut 0 bases from V and 7 bases from J; bases unmatched to any gene: 0. CDR3 length: 11 amino acids. Germline V lookup: CDR1 EGSNGY, CDR2 YDSYNSKV. The CDR3 DNA sequence: TGTGCCACCTGGGACGGGTATAAGAAACTCTTT. This translates into CATWDGYKKLF.

Remarks on this clone: This clone may be a read error of a much larger clone one base away. Within the sample, other DNA sequences also encode this same CDR3. V usage is TRGV8 and J usage is TRGJP2. This CDR3 is 14 amino acids long. Germline assignment: CDR1 VENAVY and CDR2 YDSYNSRV. The DNA for the CDR3 is TGTGCCACCTGGGATAACGGTAGTGACTGGATCAAGACGTTT. This encodes CATWDNGSDWIKTF.

The J gene is TRGJ1 or TRGJ2, the V gene TRGV2. V lost 2 bases, J lost 6 bases, and 10 bases stayed unmatched. Germline-derived CDR1 and CDR2 are EGSNGY and YDSYNSKV. This CDR3 spans 14 amino acids. CDR3 sequence: CATWDAPAGYKKLF. Written as DNA, the CDR3 is TGTGCCACCTGGGACGCCCCGGCCGGTTATAAGAAACTCTTT.

The chain couples TRGV3 to TRGJ1 or TRGJ2. The junction had 14 bases not matched to a gene; V was cut back by 0 bases and J by 12 bases. Germline CDR1 and CDR2: VTNTFY and YDVSTARD (reference sequence). CDR3 length: 14 amino acids. The CDR3 region is CATWDRRGVYGKLF. The CDR3 DNA sequence: TGTGCCACCTGGGACAGGCGGGGGGTATACGGGAAACTCTTT.

This clone is labeled as large. V is TRGV3 and J is TRGJ1 or TRGJ2. Germline loops: CDR1 VTNTFY, CDR2 YDVSTARD (reference sequence). This CDR3 is 14 amino acids long. V trimming: 0 bases; J trimming: 7 bases; junction bases outside the gene matches: 9. The chain's CDR3 is CATWDRLKRYKKLF. In DNA, the CDR3 is TGTGCCACCTGGGACAGGCTAAAAAGGTATAAGAAACTCTTT.

A remark on this clone: Other DNA sequences from this sample encode an identical CDR3 as well. The genes are TRGV8 and TRGJP2. V gave up 0 bases and J gave up 2 bases; unmatched junction bases: 3. Germline values: CDR1 VENAVY, CDR2 YDSYNSRV. CDR3 length: 15 residues. In DNA, the CDR3 is TGTGCCACCTGGGATAGGCGAAGTAGTGATTGGATCAAGACGTTT. As protein: CATWDRRSSDWIKTF.

Concerning this clone itself: At residue 8, the TCRdb protein and translated DNA are inconsistent; the protein given comes from the DNA. The rearrangement uses TRGV2 and TRGJ1 or TRGJ2. Looked up from germline, CDR1 is EGSNGY and CDR2 is YDSYNSKV. The trim removed 0 bases at V and 6 bases at J, leaving 5 bases unmatched. This CDR3 has 13 amino acids. The CDR3 is CATWDGRFYKKLF. The CDR3, as DNA: TGTGCCACCTGGGACGGGCGTTTTTATAAGAAACTCTTT.

The V call is TRGV2, the J call TRGJP2. Germline trimming cut 0 bases from V and 5 bases from J; bases unmatched to any gene: 9. Per the germline V gene, CDR1 is EGSNGY and CDR2 is YDSYNSKV. The CDR3 covers 16 residues. This CDR3 is CATWDGLRVSDWIKTF. CDR3 nucleotide sequence: TGTGCCACCTGGGACGGGCTCCGAGTAAGTGATTGGATCAAGACGTTT.

This clone was counted a few times. CDR3 sequence: CATWDRRDYKKLF. In DNA, the CDR3 is TGTGCCACCTGGGACAGGCGGGATTATAAGAAACTCTTT. This sequence joins TRGV3 and TRGJ1 or TRGJ2. The CDR3 spans 13 residues. Unmatched junction bases numbered 4, after V lost 0 bases and J lost 5 bases. Germline CDR1 VTNTFY, CDR2 YDVSTARD (reference sequence).

Details on this clone: Since a much larger clone is just one base distant, this may be a read error. The same CDR3 also results from other DNA sequences found in this sample. V gene TRGV8 combines with J gene TRGJP2. The V gene's germline CDR1 is VENAVY and CDR2 YDSYNSRV. The CDR3 has 14 amino acids. The CDR3 DNA follows: TGTGCTACCTGGGATAACGGTAGTGATTGGATCAAGACGTTT. Translating gives CATWDNGSDWIKTF.

This clone was picked up a small number of times. J is TRGJ1 or TRGJ2 and V is TRGV2. The CDR3 covers 11 residues. Germline V gene sequence: CDR1 EGSNGY, CDR2 YDSYNSKV. J lost 4 bases, V lost 11 bases, and 8 bases had no gene match. The CDR3 region has the DNA TGTGCCAGCAGATGCTATTATAAGAAACTCTTT. Its protein is CASRCYYKKLF.

This clone was seen just once. The rearrangement joins TRGV3 to TRGJ1 or TRGJ2. The CDR3 spans 13 residues. Germline CDR1 reads VTNTFY; CDR2 reads YDVSTARD (reference sequence). The J segment lost 7 bases and the V segment lost 6 bases, leaving 12 bases of the junction unmatched. The CDR3 here is CATWTGALYKKLF. The CDR3 nucleotides are TGTGCCACCTGGACAGGCGCTTTGTATAAGAAACTCTTT.